A single sample gave rise to the 14 T cell receptor beta chains below, sequenced in a study of cytomegalovirus exposure and HLA in healthy donors. The PCR had 60 Vbeta and 13 Jbeta primers. Only in-frame clones appear in the TCRdb table, and some are missing; sequencing was by immunoSEQ multiplex PCR. Of more than 85,000 clones in the sample, roughly 80% were seen once. Sequenced material: PBMCs. These receptors all stem from a man in his forties in good health and CMV-seronegative.

The CDR3 loop reads CAISDRQGAGETQYF. Written as DNA, the CDR3 is TGTGCCATCAGCGATCGACAGGGGGCTGGGGAGACCCAGTACTTC. The V gene is TRBV10-3, the J gene TRBJ2-5, with 10 bases identical to TRBD1. CDR3 size: 15 residues. Germline trimming cut 6 bases from V and 5 bases from J; bases unmatched to any gene: 9. CDR1 is ENHRY and CDR2 is SYGVKD in the germline V gene.

The J gene is TRBJ2-1, the V gene TRBV7-8; D gene unclear. The V and J ends lost 3 bases and 9 bases respectively, with 6 bases between them. The CDR3 extends over 11 amino acids. Germline V gene lookup returns CDR1 SGHVS and CDR2 FQNEAQ. The CDR3 DNA reads TGTGCCAGCAGCTTTGGCGGTGAGCAGTTCTTC. Protein sequence: CASSFGGEQFF.

This CDR3 is CASSHYRATSGAADTQYF. The CDR3 DNA reads as TGCGCCAGCAGCCACTATCGGGCGACTAGCGGGGCCGCAGATACGCAGTATTTT. The chain uses TRBV4-3 and TRBJ2-3; 11 bases line up with TRBD2. Per germline, CDR1 LGHNA and CDR2 YSLEER. CDR3 length equals 18 residues. V was clipped by 3 bases and J by 4 bases; unmatched bases: 12.

J is TRBJ1-5 and V is TRBV10-1; 8 bases map to TRBD1. CDR1 is WNHNN and CDR2 is SYGVQD in the germline V gene (reference sequence). The ends lost 7 bases at V and 6 bases at J; junction bases unmatched: 26. This CDR3 comprises 20 residues. The CDR3: CASTLNRNFGTGMRGQPQHF. The CDR3 DNA follows: TGCGCCAGCACCCTCAACCGAAATTTTGGGACAGGAATGAGGGGTCAGCCCCAGCATTTT.

The table lists this clone with a few counts. DNA for the CDR3: TGTGCCAGCAGGCTCGCAGGGAACGATGAGCAGTTCTTC. It is translated as CASRLAGNDEQFF. This chain links TRBV6-5 with TRBJ2-1; TRBD1 is a possible D gene (5 bases). The CDR3 consists of 13 residues. With 6 bases removed from V and 8 bases from J, the gap between germline ends came to 14 bases. Germline CDR1 is MNHEY and CDR2 is SVGAGI.

This clone turned up a few times. The J gene is TRBJ2-3, the V gene TRBV5-6, with D unresolved. The CDR3 runs 14 residues. The germline gives CDR1 SGHDT, CDR2 YYEEEE. Trimming removed 4 bases at V and 2 bases at J, with 11 bases between. The CDR3 loop is CASSPIIYTDTQYF. Written as DNA, the CDR3 is TGTGCCAGCAGCCCTATAATATACACAGATACGCAGTATTTT. The variable domain in full, with the rest retrieved from reference TRBV5-6 and TRBJ2-3, is DAGVTQSPTHLIKTRGQQVTLRCSPKSGHDTVSWYQQALGQGPQFIFQYYEEEERQRGNFPDRFSGHQFPNYSSELNVNALLLGDSALYLCASSPIIYTDTQYFGPGTRLTVL.

The chain employs TRBV29-1 and TRBJ1-1; a possible D gene is TRBD1 (5 bases). CDR1 is SQVTM, CDR2 ANQGSEA, per germline. V lost 7 bases and J lost 3, with 18 bases in between. This CDR3 spans 14 amino acids. CDR3 DNA sequence: TGCAGCGCCACTCTGCTGGGGCCCTACACTGAAGCTTTCTTT. This gives the protein CSATLLGPYTEAFF. The full variable domain, with the rest looked up from reference TRBV29-1 and TRBJ1-1, is SAVISQKPSRDICQRGTSLTIQCQVDSQVTMMFWYRQQPGQSLTLIATANQGSEATYESGFVIDKFPISRPNLTFSTLTVSNMSPEDSSIYLCSATLLGPYTEAFFGQGTRLTVV.

V and J are TRBV13 and TRBJ2-5; the D gene is possibly TRBD1 (6 bases). The CDR3 loop spans 14 amino acids. Germline V gene data show CDR1 as PRHDT and CDR2 as FYEKMQ (reference sequence). Trimming took off 2 bases at V and 5 bases at J, with 12 bases between the two ends. The CDR3 sequence: CASSLRGNWETQYF. CDR3 coding DNA: TGTGCCAGCAGCTTAAGGGGGAACTGGGAGACCCAGTACTTC.

V usage is TRBV30 and J usage is TRBJ1-6; D is ambiguous. Trimming removed 4 bases at V and 0 bases at J, with 13 bases between. CDR1 is GTSNPN and CDR2 is SVGIG in the germline V gene (reference sequence). The CDR3 has 16 amino acids. The CDR3 here is CAWTPRPSSYNSPLHF. The CDR3 nucleotides are TGTGCCTGGACCCCCCGCCCTAGCTCCTATAATTCACCCCTCCACTTT.

The rearrangement links TRBV7-2 to TRBJ2-7; a possible D gene is TRBD1 (5 bases). The length of the CDR3 is 16 residues. Trimming shortened V by 4 bases and J by 3 bases, and 19 bases separated the two germline ends. Germline V gives CDR1 SGHTA, CDR2 FQGNSA. CDR3 loop: CASSSALQTANYEQYF. CDR3 bases: TGTGCCAGCAGCTCGGCCTTACAGACAGCGAACTACGAGCAGTACTTC.

A word on this clone: An end of the junction differs from the germline gene, which may be a read error. The chain combines TRBV11-1 with TRBJ2-7, with D perhaps matching TRBD2 (6 bases). The CDR3 runs to 14 residues. Per germline, CDR1 SGHAT and CDR2 FQDESV (reference sequence). The CDR3 region is CASSSRAVSPGVDF. CDR3 sequence (DNA): TGTGCCAGCAGCTCCAGGGCAGTATCTCCGGGGGTGGACTTC. The entire variable domain, with the rest obtained from reference TRBV11-1 and TRBJ2-7, is as follows: EAEVAQSPRYKITEKSQAVAFWCDPISGHATLYWYRQILGQGPELLVQFQDESVVDDSQLPKDRFSAERLKGVDSTLKIQPAELGDSAMYLCASSSRAVSPGVDFGPGTRLTVT.

This clone has only a few counts. The chain employs TRBV2 and TRBJ2-3, with TRBD2 matching 11 bases. The germline CDR1 and CDR2 sequences are SNHLY and FYNNEI. This CDR3 contains 16 residues. V gave up 4 bases and J gave up 2 bases; unmatched junction bases: 5. The CDR3 nucleotides read TGTGCCAGCAGTGGCGGACTAGCGGGCGACACAGATACGCAGTATTTT. Protein sequence: CASSGGLAGDTDTQYF.

The chain carries TRBV10-3 and TRBJ2-1; 7 bases fit TRBD2. From germline, CDR1 is ENHRY and CDR2 SYGVKD. This CDR3 is built from 15 residues. V was pared by 0 bases and J by 1 base, with 0 bases of the junction left unmatched. In nucleotides, the CDR3 is TGTGCCATCAGTGAGTCGGGAGGGTCCTACAATGAGCAGTTCTTC. Its translation is CAISESGGSYNEQFF.

The J gene is TRBJ2-1, the V gene TRBV11-3, with TRBD2 as a possible D gene (5 bases). Germline-derived CDR1 and CDR2 are SGHNT and YENEEA. The V and J ends lost 5 bases and 8 bases respectively, with 13 bases between them. The length of the CDR3 is 13 residues. The CDR3 loop is CASSARLSDEQFF. DNA for the CDR3: TGTGCCAGCAGCGCCCGACTTAGCGATGAGCAGTTCTTC.